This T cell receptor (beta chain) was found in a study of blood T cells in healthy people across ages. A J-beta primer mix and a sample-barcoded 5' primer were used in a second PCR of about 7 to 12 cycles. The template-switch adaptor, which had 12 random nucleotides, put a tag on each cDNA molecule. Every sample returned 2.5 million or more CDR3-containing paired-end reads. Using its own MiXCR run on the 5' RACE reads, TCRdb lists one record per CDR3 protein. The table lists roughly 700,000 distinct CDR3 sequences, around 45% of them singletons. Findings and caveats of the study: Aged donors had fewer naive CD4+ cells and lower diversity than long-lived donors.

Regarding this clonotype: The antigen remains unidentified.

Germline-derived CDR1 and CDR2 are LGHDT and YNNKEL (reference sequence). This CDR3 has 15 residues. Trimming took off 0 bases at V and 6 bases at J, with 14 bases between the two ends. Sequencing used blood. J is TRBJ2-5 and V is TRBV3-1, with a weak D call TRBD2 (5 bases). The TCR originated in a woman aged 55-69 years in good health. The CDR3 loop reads CASSQDRLAGQTQYF. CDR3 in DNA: TGTGCCAGCAGCCAAGATAGGCTAGCCGGGCAGACCCAGTACTTC.